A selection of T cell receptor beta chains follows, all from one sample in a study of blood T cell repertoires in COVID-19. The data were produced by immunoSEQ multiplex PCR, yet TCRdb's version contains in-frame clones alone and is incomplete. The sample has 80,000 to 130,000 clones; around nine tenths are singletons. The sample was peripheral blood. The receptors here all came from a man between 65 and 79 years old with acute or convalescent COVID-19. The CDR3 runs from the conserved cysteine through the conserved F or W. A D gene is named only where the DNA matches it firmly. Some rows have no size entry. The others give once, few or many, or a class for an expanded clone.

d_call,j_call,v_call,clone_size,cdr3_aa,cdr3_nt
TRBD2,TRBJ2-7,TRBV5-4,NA,CASSLGGTRFHEQYF,TGTGCCAGCAGCTTGGGCGGGACTAGGTTTCACGAGCAGTACTTC
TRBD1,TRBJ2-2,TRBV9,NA,CASSPMTGGFHTGELFF,TGTGCCAGCAGCCCAATGACAGGGGGCTTTCACACCGGGGAGCTGTTTTTT
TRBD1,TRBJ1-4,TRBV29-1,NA,CSVLGQGGEKLFF,TGCAGCGTCCTGGGACAGGGGGGTGAAAAACTGTTTTTT
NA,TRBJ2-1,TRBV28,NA,CASYGGTTYNEQFF,TGTGCCAGCTATGGGGGCACGACCTACAATGAGCAGTTCTTC
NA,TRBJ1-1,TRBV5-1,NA,CASSPTRVREAFF,TGCGCCAGCAGCCCAACCAGGGTTAGAGAAGCTTTCTTT
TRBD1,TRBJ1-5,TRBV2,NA,CASSEAGGRLDQPQHF,TGTGCCAGCAGTGAGGCAGGGGGCCGGTTAGATCAGCCCCAGCATTTT
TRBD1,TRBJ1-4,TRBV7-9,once,CASSLGDRGHEKLFF,TGTGCCAGCAGCTTAGGGGACAGGGGGCACGAAAAACTGTTTTTT
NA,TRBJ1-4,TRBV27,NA,CASSLLGAGEKLFF,TGTGCCAGCAGTTTACTAGGGGCAGGTGAAAAACTGTTTTTT
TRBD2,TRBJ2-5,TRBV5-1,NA,CASSYLAGTKETQYF,TGCGCCAGCAGCTACCTAGCGGGGACCAAAGAGACCCAGTACTTC
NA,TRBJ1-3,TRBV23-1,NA,CASSHSSPHIDSGNTIYF,TGCGCCAGCAGTCACTCTTCCCCCCACATTGACTCTGGAAACACCATATATTTT
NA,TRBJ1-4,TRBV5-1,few,CASSLYPGGREKLFF,TGCGCCAGCAGCTTGTATCCAGGAGGACGGGAAAAACTGTTTTTT
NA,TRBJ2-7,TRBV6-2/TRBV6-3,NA,CASSSPPSGSYEQYF,TGTGCCAGCAGTTCCCCACCCTCAGGCTCCTACGAGCAGTACTTC
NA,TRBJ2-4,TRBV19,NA,CASHPLLELVAKNIQYF,TGTGCCAGCCATCCCCTCCTCGAGTTGGTGGCCAAAAACATTCAGTACTTC
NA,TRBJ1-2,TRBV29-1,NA,CSVEDRRGYGYTF,TGCAGCGTTGAGGACAGAAGGGGATATGGCTACACCTTC
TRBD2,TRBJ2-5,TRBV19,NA,CASSMSGGPSETQYF,TGTGCCAGTAGTATGTCGGGAGGGCCCTCCGAGACCCAGTACTTC
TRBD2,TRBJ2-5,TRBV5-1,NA,CASSASLAGGLETQYF,TGCGCCAGCAGCGCCTCACTAGCGGGAGGGCTTGAGACCCAGTACTTC
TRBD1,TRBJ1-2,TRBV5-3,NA,CARSKGQVVYGYTF,TGTGCCAGAAGCAAAGGACAGGTGGTCTATGGCTACACCTTC
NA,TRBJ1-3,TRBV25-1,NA,CASSEGRSSGNTIYF,TGTGCCAGCAGTGAGGGGCGATCCTCTGGAAACACCATATATTTT
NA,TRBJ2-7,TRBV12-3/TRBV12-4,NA,CASKKTQVSEQYF,TGTGCCAGCAAAAAGACACAGGTTTCCGAGCAGTACTTC
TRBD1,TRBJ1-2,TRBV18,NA,CASSPAAGQERYGYTF,TGTGCCAGCTCACCAGCCGCGGGACAGGAGAGGTATGGCTACACCTTC
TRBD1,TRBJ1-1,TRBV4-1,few,CASSQGQGAPNTEAFF,TGCGCCAGCAGCCAAGGACAGGGGGCCCCGAACACTGAAGCTTTCTTT
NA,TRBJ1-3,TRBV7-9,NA,CASSFDDFSGNTIYF,TGTGCCAGCAGCTTCGACGACTTCTCTGGAAACACCATATATTTT
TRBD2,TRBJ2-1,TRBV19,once,CASSTGLAGGGDNEQFF,TGTGCCAGTAGTACCGGACTAGCGGGAGGGGGTGACAATGAGCAGTTCTTC
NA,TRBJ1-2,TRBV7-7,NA,CASSFGSGYPGTPYGYTF,TGTGCTAGCAGCTTTGGTTCTGGGTATCCCGGGACACCCTATGGCTACACCTTC
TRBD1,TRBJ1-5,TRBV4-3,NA,CASSPDRDNQPQHF,TGCGCCAGCAGCCCGGACAGGGACAATCAGCCCCAGCATTTT
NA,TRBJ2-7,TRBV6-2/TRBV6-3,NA,CASSYGFYTDEQYF,TGTGCCAGCAGTTACGGTTTCTATACGGACGAGCAGTACTTC
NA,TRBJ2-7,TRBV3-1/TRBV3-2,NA,CASSQVHLRGEQYF,TGTGCCAGCAGCCAAGTACACTTAAGGGGCGAGCAGTACTTC
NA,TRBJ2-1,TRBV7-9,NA,CASRSSGEQFF,TGTGCCAGCAGAAGTAGCGGTGAGCAGTTCTTC
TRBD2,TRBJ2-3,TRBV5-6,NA,CASSPGTSGLDTQYF,TGTGCCAGCAGCCCCGGGACTAGCGGTTTGGATACGCAGTATTTT
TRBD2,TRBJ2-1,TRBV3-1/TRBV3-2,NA,CASSRRRTSGHNEQFF,TGTGCCAGCAGCCGAAGACGGACTAGCGGACACAATGAGCAGTTCTTC
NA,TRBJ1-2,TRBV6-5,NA,CASSTPALRYGYTF,TGTGCCAGCAGCACCCCGGCCCTGAGGTATGGCTACACCTTC
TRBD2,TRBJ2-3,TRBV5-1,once,CASSLVPKLAGSTDTQYF,TGCGCCAGCAGCTTGGTCCCTAAGCTAGCGGGAAGCACAGATACGCAGTATTTT
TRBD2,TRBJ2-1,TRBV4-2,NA,CASSQDPTSGGLYNEQFF,TGTGCCAGCAGCCAAGATCCCACTAGCGGGGGGTTATACAATGAGCAGTTCTTC
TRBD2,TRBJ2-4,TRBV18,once,CASSQNDGRAGYIQYF,TGTGCCAGCTCACAAAACGACGGGAGGGCAGGATACATTCAGTACTTC
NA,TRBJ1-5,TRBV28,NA,CASIMMGASLYSNQPQHF,TGTGCCAGCATCATGATGGGGGCGTCGCTCTATAGCAATCAGCCCCAGCATTTT
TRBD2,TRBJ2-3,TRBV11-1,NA,CASSPGTNTDTQYF,TGTGCCAGCAGTCCCGGGACTAACACAGATACGCAGTATTTT
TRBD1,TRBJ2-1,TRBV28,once,CASSLLGGSYNEQFF,TGTGCCAGCAGTTTACTAGGGGGCAGTTACAATGAGCAGTTCTTC
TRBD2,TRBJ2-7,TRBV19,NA,CASSISGSSYEQYF,TGTGCCAGTAGTATAAGCGGGAGTAGTTACGAGCAGTACTTC
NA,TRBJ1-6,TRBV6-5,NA,CASSYSKGLPPLHF,TGTGCCAGCAGTTACTCGAAGGGGTTGCCACCCCTCCACTTT
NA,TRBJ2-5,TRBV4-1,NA,CASGGIQETQYF,TGCGCCAGCGGAGGGATACAGGAGACCCAGTACTTC
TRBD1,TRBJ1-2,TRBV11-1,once,CASSLATGQGKTF,TGTGCCAGCAGCTTAGCAACGGGACAGGGAAAAACCTTC
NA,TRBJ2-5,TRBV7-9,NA,CASSLYRGGVQTQYF,TGTGCCAGCAGCCTCTACAGAGGAGGTGTGCAGACCCAGTACTTC
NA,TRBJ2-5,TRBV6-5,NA,CASSSNLRETQYF,TGTGCCAGCAGTTCCAACCTGCGGGAGACCCAGTACTTC
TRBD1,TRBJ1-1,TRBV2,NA,CASTPGRGLTEAFF,TGTGCCAGCACCCCGGGCAGGGGGCTGACTGAAGCTTTCTTT
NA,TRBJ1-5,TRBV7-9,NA,CASSSQGSNQPQHF,TGTGCCAGCAGCTCCCAGGGTAGCAATCAGCCCCAGCATTTT
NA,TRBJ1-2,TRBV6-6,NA,CASREDLYGYTF,TGTGCCAGCAGGGAGGACCTCTATGGCTACACCTTC